This T cell receptor (beta chain) was identified during a study of breast tumors, draining lymph nodes, adjacent tissues (dated by TCRdb to the mid-2010s). For the study in its entirety: The study compared TCR beta repertoires across tumor, adjacent nontumor tissue and axillary lymph nodes from breast cancer patients. In human breast cancer, the study set out to evaluate how tumor, surrounding tissue and draining lymph node repertoires relate to one another and whether T cells may move between these sites. General findings and caveats noted by the study authors: The conclusion that tumor T cells originate in lymph nodes was presented as consistent with a hypothesis rather than as directly demonstrated. Tumor T-cell repertoires showed less diversity than lymph node repertoires and more diversity than nontumor tissue repertoires, and tumor T-cell repertoires showed preferential V and J gene usage. A scenario in which most tumor T cells derive from the lymph node and then expand within tumor tissue was judged to be consistent with the data. In luminal-like breast cancer, tumor and nontumor tissue repertoires resembled each other significantly more than in basal-like breast cancer.

This clonotype was seen ten or more times. The antigen it recognizes is unknown. One base away there is no much larger clone; base qualities are not given. Including cysteine and phenylalanine, the CDR3 has 16 amino acids. Only the CDR3 portion is preserved as DNA: 48 bases, with reading frame beginning at the first base. From the germline V gene, CDR1 is MDHEN and CDR2 is SYDVKM. Trimming accounts for 3 bases at V and 5 bases at J, while the number of junction bases matched to no gene is 9. Sequenced using an Illumina HiSeq 2000. Multiplex PCR amplification was used to generate the TCR beta chain libraries. High-throughput sequencing was used to analyze the amplified TCR beta chain products. The public reads were run again by TCRdb, first through fastp at Q25 and then through MiXCR, and only productive beta chains were kept. Every CDR3 protein is listed once, alongside the most common genes and DNA of its rows. The sample records 14,000 to 15,000 distinct CDR3 sequences, around 47% of which are singletons. 28% of the sample comes from the top ten.

Adjacent samples consisted of nontumor breast tissue surrounding the tumor. The sequencing sample was made of tumor-adjacent breast tissue. The source of this sequence is a female donor with breast cancer. Some clones in this sample may be carry-over from other donors' samples. The chain is assembled from TRBV28 and TRBJ1-4; TRBD1 aligns with 7 central bases. The nucleotide sequence is given as TGTGCCAGCAGTTTCGAAAGGGACAGTGGAAATGAAAAACTGTTTTTT. Translated, it gives CASSFERDSGNEKLFF.